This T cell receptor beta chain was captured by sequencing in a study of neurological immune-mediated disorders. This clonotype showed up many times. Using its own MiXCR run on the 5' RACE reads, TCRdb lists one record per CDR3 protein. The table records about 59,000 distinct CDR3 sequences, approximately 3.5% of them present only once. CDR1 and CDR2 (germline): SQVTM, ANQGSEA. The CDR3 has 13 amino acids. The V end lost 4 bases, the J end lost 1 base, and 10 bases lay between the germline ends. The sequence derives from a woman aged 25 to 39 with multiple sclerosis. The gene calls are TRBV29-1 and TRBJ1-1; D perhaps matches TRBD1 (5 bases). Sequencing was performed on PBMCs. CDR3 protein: CSVGQTKNTEAFF. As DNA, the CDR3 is TGCAGCGTTGGACAGACTAAGAACACTGAAGCTTTCTTT.